The rows below give T cell receptor beta chains drawn from one sample of a study of shared clonotypes between healthy human individuals. Sequencing used immunoSEQ multiplex PCR; TCRdb keeps in-frame clones, though not all of them. The sample consists of approximately 2,200,000 clones, roughly 91% of them appearing once. The specimen was naive CD8+ T cells from PBMCs. All receptors derive from a man between 18 and 35 years old in good health. Some clones in this sample may be carry-over from other donors' samples. The CDR3 runs from the conserved cysteine through the conserved F or W. A D gene is named only where the DNA matches it firmly. The size entry is marked missing in some rows and otherwise reads once, few, many or a size class.

j_gene	abundance	d_gene	v_gene	CDR3nt	CDR3aa
TRBJ1-1	few	.	TRBV19	TGTGCCAGTAGTATAAATGGGGTTGGGACTGAAGCTTTCTTT	CASSINGVGTEAFF
TRBJ1-4	.	TRBD1	TRBV15	TGTGCCACCAGCAGAGAACCACCTTTGGGACAGGGGATAGGAGAAAAACTGTTTTTT	CATSREPPLGQGIGEKLFF
TRBJ2-7	.	TRBD1	TRBV14	TGTGCCAGCAGCAAACCGGGACAGAGCCCCTACGAGCAGTACTTC	CASSKPGQSPYEQYF
TRBJ2-1	.	TRBD2	TRBV7-8	TGTGCCAGCAGCTCTCCTAGCGGCTACAATGAGCAGTTCTTC	CASSSPSGYNEQFF
TRBJ2-5	.	.	TRBV5-1	TGCGCCAGCAGCCGCTTCAGGGCGGAAGAGACCCAGTACTTC	CASSRFRAEETQYF
TRBJ1-1	.	.	TRBV13	TGTGCCAGCATGAGCCGGTTGGAGACTGAAGCTTTCTTT	CASMSRLETEAFF
TRBJ2-5	.	.	TRBV27	TGTGCCAGCAGTCCCGGCCCCGGTTGGGAGACCCAGTACTTC	CASSPGPGWETQYF
TRBJ2-7	.	.	TRBV9	TGTGCCAGCAGCGTAGCCTCCAGGGGAGCTGCCTACGAGCAGTACTTC	CASSVASRGAAYEQYF
TRBJ2-1	.	.	TRBV14	TGTGCCAGCTGTTTGCGGCACAATGAGCAGTTCTTC	CASCLRHNEQFF
TRBJ1-6	.	.	TRBV7-9	TGTGCCAGCAGCCAGGTCCCACTGGGGCCACCCCTCCACTTT	CASSQVPLGPPLHF
TRBJ1-4	.	TRBD1	TRBV11-2	TGTGCCAGCAGCCGATCCAAGCCGGGACAGGGTAAGGAAAAACTGTTTTTT	CASSRSKPGQGKEKLFF
TRBJ1-2	.	TRBD1	TRBV7-8	TGTGCCAGCAGCAGCAGACAGGGGGAGCCCGCCTATGGCTACACCTTC	CASSSRQGEPAYGYTF
TRBJ1-5	.	TRBD1	TRBV13	TGTGCCAGCAGCTCTCAGGGGGCCGGTCAGCCCCAGCATTTT	CASSSQGAGQPQHF
TRBJ2-7	.	TRBD2	TRBV5-1	TGCGCCAGCAGCTTGCGCGGGAGGGCCGCCCCCTACGAGCAGTACTTC	CASSLRGRAAPYEQYF
TRBJ2-7	.	.	TRBV5-8	TGTGCCAGCAGCGAATCCTTAAACTACGAGCAGTACTTC	CASSESLNYEQYF
TRBJ2-7	.	.	TRBV30	TGTGCCTGGAGTGTAATAGGACCAGAGCAGTACTTC	CAWSVIGPEQYF
TRBJ2-7	.	.	TRBV7-9	TGTGCCAGCAGCTCGGTTAGATCGAACAGCCCCTACGAGCAGTACTTC	CASSSVRSNSPYEQYF
TRBJ1-1	once	.	TRBV28	TGTGCCAGCAGTTTAATGAGAGGCACTGAAGCTTTCTTT	CASSLMRGTEAFF